The TCR beta chain described here comes from a study of blood T cells in healthy people across ages. The study, taken as a whole, reports: With age, beta diversity per million T cells declined roughly linearly, significantly by 30 to 40.

As for this clonotype: The antigen is unknown.

Every sample gave at least 5 micrograms of total RNA when it was extracted. Losses at the gene ends were 4 bases for V and 4 bases for J; bases not matched to a gene: 5. This CDR3 region has 14 residues. Per germline, CDR1 DFQATT and CDR2 SNEGSKA (reference sequence). Primed by a sample-barcoded 5' primer and a J-beta primer mix, a second PCR proceeded for about 7 to 11 cycles. From the 5' RACE reads, TCRdb called clonotypes with MiXCR, one entry per CDR3 protein. This table has roughly 720,000 distinct CDR3 sequences, approximately 53% appearing once. The sequenced sample consisted of blood. The receptor was isolated from an elderly man in good health. V and J are TRBV20-1 and TRBJ2-1; 9 bases agree with TRBD1. The CDR3 nucleotides are TGCAGTGCTACAGGACAGGGGATTTACAATGAGCAGTTCTTC. Amino acid sequence: CSATGQGIYNEQFF.